This entry describes one T cell receptor beta chain. This record belongs to a study of shared clonotypes between healthy human individuals. Trimming removed 6 bases at V and 3 bases at J, with 24 bases between. The CDR3 consists of 17 residues. Germline values: CDR1 SGHAT, CDR2 FQNNGV. TCRdb's table, derived via immunoSEQ multiplex PCR, lists solely in-frame clones and lacks some. The table includes approximately 1.5 million clones, about 98.5% detected once. Sequencing was carried out using naive CD4+ T cells sorted from blood. As to subset: CD45RA+ positively selected. The source of this sequence is a man aged 30 to 45 in good health. J is TRBJ2-7 and V is TRBV11-2; D tentatively fits TRBD1 or TRBD2 (5 bases each). CDR3 DNA: TGTGCCAGCAGGAGAACCGGATGGGGGACGGCAAGCTACGAGCAGTACTTC. It specifies CASRRTGWGTASYEQYF.